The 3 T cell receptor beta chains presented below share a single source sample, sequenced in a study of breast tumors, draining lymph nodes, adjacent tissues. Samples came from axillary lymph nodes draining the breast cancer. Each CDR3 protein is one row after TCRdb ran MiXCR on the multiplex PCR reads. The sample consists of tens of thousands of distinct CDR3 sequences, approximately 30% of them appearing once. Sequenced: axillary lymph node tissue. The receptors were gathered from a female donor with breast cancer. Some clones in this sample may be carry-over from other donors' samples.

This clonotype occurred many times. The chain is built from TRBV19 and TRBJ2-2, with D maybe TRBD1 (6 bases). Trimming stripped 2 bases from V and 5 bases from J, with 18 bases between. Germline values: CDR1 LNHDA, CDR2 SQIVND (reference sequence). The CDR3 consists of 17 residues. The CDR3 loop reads CASSITGKGLRTGELFF. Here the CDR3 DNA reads TGTGCCAGTAGTATAACAGGGAAGGGGTTGAGGACCGGGGAGCTGTTTTTT. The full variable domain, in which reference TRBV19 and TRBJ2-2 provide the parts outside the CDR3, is DGGITQSPKYLFRKEGQNVTLSCEQNLNHDAMYWYRQDPGQGLRLIYYSQIVNDFQKGDIAEGYSVSREKKESFPLTVTSAQKNPTAFYLCASSITGKGLRTGELFFGEGSRLTVL.

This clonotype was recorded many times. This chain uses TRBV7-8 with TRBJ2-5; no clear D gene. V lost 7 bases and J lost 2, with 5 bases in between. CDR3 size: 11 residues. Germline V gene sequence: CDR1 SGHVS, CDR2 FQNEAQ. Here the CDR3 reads CASTIQETQYF. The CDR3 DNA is TGTGCCAGCACCATTCAAGAGACCCAGTACTTC.

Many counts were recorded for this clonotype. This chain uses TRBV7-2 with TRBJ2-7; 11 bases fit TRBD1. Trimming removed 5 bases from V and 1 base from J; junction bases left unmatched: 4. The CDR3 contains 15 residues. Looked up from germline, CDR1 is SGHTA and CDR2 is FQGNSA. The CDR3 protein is CASSNRDRGSYEQYF. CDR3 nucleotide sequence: TGTGCCAGCAGCAACCGGGACAGGGGGTCCTACGAGCAGTACTTC.